This TCR beta chain was profiled in a study of regulatory T cells in long-lasting Graves disease. Study results and limitations: Possibly, too few samples lowered accuracy. Newly diagnosed patients shared 950 to 1,000 public clonotypes; persistent patients shared 2,500 to 3,000.

The sample's time point: newly diagnosed GD, antithyroid drugs for less than 3 months. The authors made the TCR library using RNA they extracted from PBMCs. For TCR beta, libraries came from iRepertoire HTBI primers and Arm-PCR of CDR3 regions. TCRdb re-called the multiplex PCR reads through MiXCR, storing one row per CDR3 protein. The profile shows under 300,000 distinct CDR3 sequences, approximately 18% of them singletons. Germline-derived CDR1 and CDR2 are SGHTA and FQGTGA. With V trimmed by 2 bases and J by 4 bases, 8 bases remained unmatched. This CDR3 region has 19 residues. In regard to this clonotype: Antigen: not known.

These same data were also listed under a study on T cells in Graves' hyperthyroidism and ophthalmopathy. That report notes: An initial round of RT-PCR targeting the TCR CDR3 relied on the HTBI primer set.

The clonotype originates from a woman in her twenties or thirties with Graves disease. This chain links TRBV7-3 with TRBJ2-1; 16 bases fit TRBD2. This specimen consisted of peripheral blood mononuclear cells (PBMCs), obtained at new diagnosis, from a patient treated with antithyroid drugs. CDR3 coding DNA: TGTGCCAGCAGCTTACAGGGACTAGCGGGGGGGCCGAGATACAATGAGCAGTTCTTC. This translates into CASSLQGLAGGPRYNEQFF.